The 27 T cell receptor beta chains presented below share a single source sample, sequenced in a study of identical twins. TCRdb re-analysed the 5' RACE reads in MiXCR, keeping a single row per CDR3 protein. The data contain about 240,000 distinct CDR3 sequences, approximately 7.9% of them singletons. This sample was also put to use in a study of yellow fever vaccine responses in identical twins.

The specimen sequenced was CD8+ T cells sorted from blood. Source of these receptors: a woman between 18 and 29 years old in good health.

The chain uses TRBV20-1 and TRBJ2-7; 7 bases match TRBD2. The CDR3 spans 17 residues. Germline lookup yields CDR1 DFQATT and CDR2 SNEGSKA (reference sequence). Losses at the gene ends were 1 base for V and 1 base for J; bases not matched to a gene: 13. CDR3 region: CSARASGGAGISYEQYV. The CDR3 DNA reads as TGCAGTGCTAGAGCGTCCGGGGGAGCGGGGATATCCTACGAGCAGTACGTC.

At least ten counts were recorded for this clonotype. This sequence joins TRBV4-1 and TRBJ2-3; D unclear. The germline gives CDR1 MGHRA, CDR2 YSYEKL. The V and J ends lost 6 bases and 0 bases respectively, with 16 bases between them. CDR3 length: 16 amino acids. The CDR3 loop reads CASSPTAQPSTDTQYF. CDR3 coding DNA: TGCGCCAGCAGTCCCACAGCGCAACCTAGCACAGATACGCAGTATTTT.

There are many counts of this clonotype. The V gene is TRBV27, the J gene TRBJ1-5, with 7 bases matching TRBD1. CDR1 is MNHEY, CDR2 SMNVEV, per germline (reference sequence). CDR3 length: 16 residues. The V gene end was trimmed by 5 bases and the J gene end by 0 bases; junction bases not matched to a gene: 7. CDR3 protein: CASSLDRVNSNQPQHF. Here the CDR3 DNA reads TGTGCCAGCAGTCTCGACAGGGTAAATAGCAATCAGCCCCAGCATTTT.

The chain employs TRBV11-2 and TRBJ1-6; D is ambiguous. The CDR3 spans 14 residues. The germline V gene encodes CDR1 SGHAT and CDR2 FQNNGV. Trimming stripped 5 bases from V and 7 bases from J, with 12 bases between. CDR3 in amino acids: CASSQRLRNSPLHF. In nucleotides, the CDR3 is TGTGCCAGCAGCCAACGCCTCAGGAATTCACCCCTCCACTTT.

The chain is built from TRBV7-9 and TRBJ2-5; weak D call: TRBD1 (5 bases). Germline assignment: CDR1 SEHNR and CDR2 FQNEAQ (reference sequence). CDR3 length: 16 residues. Between the trimmed V and J ends, which lost 5 bases and 2 bases, there was a span of 18 bases. This CDR3 is CASSPSFGRAQETQYF. The CDR3 nucleotides read TGTGCCAGCAGCCCCAGCTTTGGCAGGGCACAAGAGACCCAGTACTTC.

This clonotype was counted ten times or more. The rearrangement joins TRBV29-1 to TRBJ2-1; TRBD2 aligns across 12 bases. The junction had 4 bases not matched to a gene; V was cut back by 6 bases and J by 4 bases. Looked up from germline, CDR1 is SQVTM and CDR2 is ANQGSEA. The CDR3 runs 14 residues. The CDR3 sequence is CSVETSGSYNEQFF. DNA of the CDR3: TGCAGCGTCGAGACTAGCGGGAGTTACAATGAGCAGTTCTTC.

This clonotype was seen a few times. The chain links TRBV4-1 to TRBJ2-2, with 9 bases matching TRBD1. The CDR3 contains 16 residues. Germline values: CDR1 MGHRA, CDR2 YSYEKL. Trimming cost V 2 bases and J 6 bases; bases outside gene matches: 7. The CDR3 is CASSQLRQGGPGELFF. The CDR3 DNA reads as TGCGCCAGCAGCCAACTCCGACAGGGGGGTCCCGGGGAGCTGTTTTTT.

The chain joins TRBV7-9 to TRBJ2-2; unclear D gene. Trimming removed 5 bases from V and 1 base from J, with 14 bases in between. The CDR3 spans 16 residues. Germline V gene lookup returns CDR1 SEHNR and CDR2 FQNEAQ (reference sequence). The CDR3 reads CASSPQVGVNTGELFF. The CDR3 coding sequence is TGTGCCAGCAGCCCCCAGGTTGGAGTGAACACCGGGGAGCTGTTTTTT.

The CDR3 DNA follows: TGTGCCAGTAGTATAGATCTAAGCAGGTACAATGAGCAGTTCTTC. It specifies CASSIDLSRYNEQFF. The chain joins TRBV19 to TRBJ2-1, with D unresolved. The CDR3 contains 15 residues. V was pared by 0 bases and J by 4 bases, with 10 bases between. Germline-derived CDR1 and CDR2 are LNHDA and SQIVND (reference sequence).

This clonotype was seen at least ten times. V usage is TRBV6-5 and J usage is TRBJ2-1; D may be TRBD1 (6 bases). Trimming took off 4 bases at V and 8 bases at J, with 18 bases between the two ends. Germline V gene lookup returns CDR1 MNHEY and CDR2 SVGAGI. The CDR3 length is 15 residues. CDR3 loop: CASSFRGTIGDEQFF. The CDR3 DNA sequence: TGTGCCAGCAGTTTTAGGGGGACAATCGGGGATGAGCAGTTCTTC.

This clonotype was detected a few times. This chain joins TRBV29-1 and TRBJ2-7; D uncertain. Germline CDR1 is SQVTM and CDR2 is ANQGSEA. The V end was cut by 4 bases, the J end by 0 bases, with 10 bases between. The CDR3 has 13 residues. The CDR3 nucleotides read TGCAGCGTTGTGGTACCTAACTCCTACGAGCAGTACTTC. As protein: CSVVVPNSYEQYF.

This clonotype was found a few times. The chain combines TRBV5-4 with TRBJ2-4, with a possible D match to TRBD1 (6 bases). The germline V gene encodes CDR1 SGHNT and CDR2 YYREEE (reference sequence). V gave up 3 bases and J gave up 4 bases, with 14 bases separating them. The CDR3 sequence is 15 residues long. The CDR3: CASSYNRDIKNIQYF. For the CDR3, the DNA is TGTGCCAGCAGCTATAACCGGGACATAAAAAACATTCAGTACTTC.

This clonotype was observed at least ten times. The chain links TRBV4-2 to TRBJ2-1; D remains unclear. The V gene's germline CDR1 is LGHNA and CDR2 YNFKEQ. CDR3 size: 13 residues. Trimming removed 0 bases from V and 10 bases from J, with 10 bases in between. CDR3 region: CASSQDMGNEQFF. DNA for the CDR3: TGTGCCAGCAGCCAAGATATGGGAAACGAGCAGTTCTTC.

This clonotype was detected a few times. The genes are TRBV29-1 and TRBJ2-1, with 13 bases identical to TRBD2. The CDR3 has 14 residues. Germline V gene lookup returns CDR1 SQVTM and CDR2 ANQGSEA. The V and J ends lost 7 bases and 2 bases, in that order; junction bases with no gene match: 2. The CDR3 region has the DNA TGCAGCGGGACTAGCGGGAGCGCCTACAATGAGCAGTTCTTC. This codes for CSGTSGSAYNEQFF.

This chain joins TRBV7-9 and TRBJ2-1, with TRBD2 as a possible D gene (5 bases). This CDR3 region has 16 residues. The V end was cut by 5 bases, the J end by 6 bases, with 20 bases between. Germline CDR1 and CDR2: SEHNR and FQNEAQ (reference sequence). For the CDR3, the DNA is TGTGCCAGCAGCCAGCGGCCGACCCGGCAAGGCAATGAGCAGTTCTTC. This codes for CASSQRPTRQGNEQFF.

The chain has TRBV20-1 and TRBJ2-1; D not certain. CDR1 DFQATT and CDR2 SNEGSKA come from the germline V gene (reference sequence). V was clipped by 1 base and J by 5 bases, with 15 bases between them. The CDR3 spans 15 residues. In DNA form, the CDR3 reads TGCAGTGCTAGAGCCCTGGAGCATCTTAACAATGAGCAGTTCTTC. Its translation: CSARALEHLNNEQFF.

The chain links TRBV20-1 to TRBJ1-1; D gene uncertain. With 1 base removed from V and 1 base from J, the gap between germline ends came to 10 bases. The CDR3 covers 14 residues. Germline V gene sequence: CDR1 DFQATT, CDR2 SNEGSKA (reference sequence). This chain's CDR3 is CSARVARENTEAFF. Written as DNA, the CDR3 is TGCAGTGCTAGAGTTGCACGAGAGAACACTGAAGCTTTCTTT.

This clonotype was found a few times. J is TRBJ2-1 and V is TRBV4-1, with 8 positions matching TRBD2. The CDR3 loop spans 16 amino acids. Losses at the gene ends were 1 base for V and 5 bases for J; bases not matched to a gene: 7. Germline CDR1 and CDR2: MGHRA and YSYEKL. The CDR3 here is CASSQVPTGGDNEQFF. CDR3 in DNA: TGCGCCAGCAGCCAAGTTCCCACCGGGGGGGACAATGAGCAGTTCTTC.

This clonotype was seen a few times. J is TRBJ1-6 and V is TRBV6-5; no firm D call. Trimming took 0 bases from V and 8 from J, leaving 11 bases between them. The V gene's germline CDR1 is MNHEY and CDR2 SVGAGI. This CDR3 comprises 15 residues. CDR3 in amino acids: CASSYSQEPYSPLHF. In DNA, the CDR3 is TGTGCCAGCAGTTACTCTCAGGAACCATATTCACCCCTCCACTTT.

At least ten counts were recorded for this clonotype. The genes are TRBV7-9 and TRBJ1-1; 9 bases are a match to TRBD1. Germline-derived CDR1 and CDR2 are SEHNR and FQNEAQ (reference sequence). This CDR3 spans 13 amino acids. V shed 6 bases, J shed 5 bases, and the junction held 4 bases outside the gene matches. CDR3 sequence (DNA): TGTGCCAGCAGGGGACAGGGTGGGACTGAAGCTTTCTTT. Translated, it gives CASRGQGGTEAFF.

This clonotype came up many times. This chain joins TRBV9 and TRBJ1-2; D not resolved. V lost 0 bases to trimming and J lost 6 bases, with 9 bases between them. The CDR3 contains 13 residues. Germline CDR1 and CDR2: SGDLS and YYNGEE. The CDR3 sequence: CASSVAGGHGYTF. The CDR3 DNA sequence: TGTGCCAGCAGCGTAGCCGGCGGTCATGGCTACACCTTC.

This clonotype was seen a few times. This sequence joins TRBV7-9 and TRBJ2-2, with TRBD1 matching 7 bases. The CDR3 is made up of 14 amino acids. J was trimmed by 5 bases and V by 5 bases; bases with no gene match: 5. Per germline, CDR1 SEHNR and CDR2 FQNEAQ (reference sequence). This CDR3 reads CASSPGTVTGELFF. DNA for the CDR3: TGTGCCAGCAGCCCCGGGACAGTAACCGGGGAGCTGTTTTTT.

A note on this clonotype: The missing conserved phenylalanine or tryptophan at the end of this CDR3 makes a read error likely. This chain connects TRBV7-9 to TRBJ2-5, with 10 bases matching TRBD1. Trimming removed 5 bases from V and 5 bases from J; junction bases left unmatched: 11. Per germline, CDR1 SEHNR and CDR2 FQNEAQ (reference sequence). This CDR3 is built from 16 residues. In DNA, the CDR3 is TGTGCCAGCAGCCCTCCGGGACAGGGGAACCGGGAGACCCAGTACCTC. Residues: CASSPPGQGNRETQYL.

There are many counts of this clonotype. The rearrangement joins TRBV7-9 to TRBJ2-1; D not certain. Trimming took off 3 bases at V and 7 bases at J, with 7 bases between the two ends. Germline V gene lookup returns CDR1 SEHNR and CDR2 FQNEAQ (reference sequence). The CDR3 sequence is 12 residues long. As DNA, the CDR3 is TGTGCCAGCAGCTTCGGGTCAAATGAGCAGTTCTTC. It encodes CASSFGSNEQFF.

This clonotype appeared a few times. This sequence joins TRBV27 and TRBJ2-1; 14 bases align to TRBD2. Trimming at V came to 5 bases and at J to 9 bases, leaving 12 bases not matched to a gene. The germline gives CDR1 MNHEY, CDR2 SMNVEV (reference sequence). The CDR3 has 17 amino acids. The CDR3 loop reads CASSGGTSGSKYGEQFF. The DNA of the CDR3 is TGTGCCAGCAGTGGAGGGACTAGCGGGAGCAAGTACGGTGAGCAGTTCTTC.

This clonotype was counted only a few times. The chain employs TRBV20-1 and TRBJ2-4; 11 nucleotides match TRBD1. With V trimmed by 6 bases and J by 0 bases, 1 base remained unmatched. Germline V gene sequence: CDR1 DFQATT, CDR2 SNEGSKA (reference sequence). This CDR3 has 14 residues. The CDR3 DNA follows: TGCAGTGCGGGGACAGGGGGAGCCAAAAACATTCAGTACTTC. Translation: CSAGTGGAKNIQYF.

This clonotype was counted only a few times. V is TRBV7-2 and J is TRBJ1-2; D uncertain. Germline V CDR1 and CDR2: SGHTA, FQGNSA. The CDR3 spans 14 residues. The V end lost 3 bases, the J end lost 3 bases, and 11 bases lay between the germline ends. The CDR3 bases are TGTGCCAGCAGCTTCCCCAGTATCTACTATGGCTACACCTTC. This codes for CASSFPSIYYGYTF.